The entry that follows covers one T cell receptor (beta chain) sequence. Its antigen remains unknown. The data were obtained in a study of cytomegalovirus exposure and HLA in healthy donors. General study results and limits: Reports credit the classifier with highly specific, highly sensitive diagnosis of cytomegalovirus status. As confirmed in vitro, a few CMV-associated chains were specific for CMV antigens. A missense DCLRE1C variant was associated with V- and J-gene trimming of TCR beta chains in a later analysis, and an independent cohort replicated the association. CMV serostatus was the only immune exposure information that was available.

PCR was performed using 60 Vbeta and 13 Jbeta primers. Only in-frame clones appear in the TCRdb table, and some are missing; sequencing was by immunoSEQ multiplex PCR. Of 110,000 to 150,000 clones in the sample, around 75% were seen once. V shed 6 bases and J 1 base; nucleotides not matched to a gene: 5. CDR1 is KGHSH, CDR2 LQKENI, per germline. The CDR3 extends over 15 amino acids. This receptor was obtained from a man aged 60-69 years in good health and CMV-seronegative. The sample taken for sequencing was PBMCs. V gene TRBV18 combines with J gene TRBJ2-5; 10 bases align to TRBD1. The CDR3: CASSPGTGAQETQYF. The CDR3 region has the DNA TGTGCCAGCTCGCCCGGGACAGGGGCCCAAGAGACCCAGTACTTC.